A selection of T cell receptor beta chains follows, all from one sample in a study of cytomegalovirus exposure and HLA in healthy donors. Using immunoSEQ multiplex PCR, the repertoire was profiled, and TCRdb retains in-frame clones only, with some absent. The sample consists of approximately 160,000 clones, around 77% of them appearing once. The sequencing input was PBMCs. The receptors come from a woman in her thirties in good health and CMV-seronegative. Each CDR3 is given with its conserved first and last residue. Fields, in order: J gene, clone size, V gene, D gene, CDR3 DNA, CDR3 protein. D genes are given only for firm matches. Clone size appears in some rows only: once, few, many, or a class for an expanded clone.

>TRBJ1-1|once|TRBV29-1|TRBD1
TGCAGCGCAGGGGACAGGGCGGGGGACACTGAAGCTTTCTTT
CSAGDRAGDTEAFF
>TRBJ1-5|-|TRBV6-6|-
TGTGCCAGCAGTAGCAGGACAGGCAATCAGCCCCAGCATTTT
CASSSRTGNQPQHF
>TRBJ2-3|-|TRBV29-1|TRBD2
TGCAGCGTTTCCGGGACTAGCGTGGACACAGATACGCAGTATTTT
CSVSGTSVDTDTQYF
>TRBJ1-2|-|TRBV7-3|TRBD1
TGTGCCAGCAGCCTCAACAGGGGGGGCTATGGCTACACCTTC
CASSLNRGGYGYTF
>TRBJ1-4|-|TRBV30|-
TGTGCCTGGAGTGTCCTGGACAGAAATGAAAAACTGTTTTTC
CAWSVLDRNEKLFF
>TRBJ1-1|once|TRBV7-2|-
TGTGCCAGCAGCCCCCAGAGCGCAATTCAGGGCACTGAAGCTTTCTTT
CASSPQSAIQGTEAFF
>TRBJ1-2|-|TRBV2|-
TGTGCCAGCAGCCCGGTGGTTGCGGGCTATGGCTACACCTTC
CASSPVVAGYGYTF
>TRBJ2-3|-|TRBV5-4|TRBD2
TGTGCCAGCAGCTTCTTAGGTAGCGGGAGTAACAATACGCAGTATTTT
CASSFLGSGSNNTQYF
>TRBJ2-1|many|TRBV4-1|-
TGCGCCAGCAGCCAGGGTGACATTCGCGATGATGGTGAGCAGTTCTTC
CASSQGDIRDDGEQFF
>TRBJ2-7|-|TRBV5-4|TRBD2
TGTGCCAGCAGCGTCACTAGCGGGGCCTCCTACGAGCAGTACTTC
CASSVTSGASYEQYF
>TRBJ2-1|few|TRBV5-4|TRBD2
TGTGCCAGCAGCTTGGTAGCGGGAGGTTACAATGAGCAGTTCTTC
CASSLVAGGYNEQFF
>TRBJ1-1|few|TRBV2|-
TGTGCCAGCAGGCCGAGGTCAGGGAGGGCCACTGAAGCTTTCTTT
CASRPRSGRATEAFF
>TRBJ1-3|-|TRBV7-2|TRBD1
TGTGCCAGCAGCCTGCAGGGGACAGACACCATATATTTT
CASSLQGTDTIYF
>TRBJ2-1|-|TRBV4-2|TRBD2
TGTGCCAGCAGCCAAGACCCCCCGGCGGGGGAGGACAATGAGCAGTTCTTC
CASSQDPPAGEDNEQFF
>TRBJ2-2|-|TRBV7-3|TRBD1
TGTGCCAGCAGCTTGGACAGGGTGAGAGGGGAGCTGTTTTTT
CASSLDRVRGELFF
>TRBJ2-1|-|TRBV7-7|-
TGTGCCAGCAGCTTAGACCGGGACAATGAGCAGTTCTTC
CASSLDRDNEQFF
>TRBJ1-3|-|TRBV30|-
TGTGCCTGGTCATTTGGAGGGTCTGGAAACACCATATATTTT
CAWSFGGSGNTIYF
>TRBJ1-3|once|TRBV19|-
TGTGCCAGTAGTATTGCGGGGGAGTCTGGAAACACCATATATTTT
CASSIAGESGNTIYF
>TRBJ2-7|-|TRBV19|-
TGTGCCAGTAGTATGGGCGGCGGGCCCTACGAGCAGTACTTC
CASSMGGGPYEQYF
>TRBJ2-1|-|TRBV14|TRBD2
TGTGCCAGCAGCCAGGGAGGGAGTGAGCAGTTCTTC
CASSQGGSEQFF
>TRBJ1-1|-|TRBV9|-
TGTGCCAGCAGCCCGACATCTGAATGGGGAGGGGAAGCTTTCTTT
CASSPTSEWGGEAFF
>TRBJ1-2|-|TRBV7-9|-
TGTGCCAGCAGCCAGGGAAATGGCTACACCTTC
CASSQGNGYTF
>TRBJ2-3|-|TRBV7-2|-
TGTGCCAGCAGCTTAGTGGCGGGGAACACAGATACGCAGTATTTT
CASSLVAGNTDTQYF
>TRBJ1-2|-|TRBV5-6|-
TGTGCCAGCAGCCCCAAGGGGCAGCCCTATGGCTACACCTTC
CASSPKGQPYGYTF
>TRBJ1-2|-|TRBV5-4|-
TGTGCCAGCAGCTGGGAGGGGACTGGCTACACCTTC
CASSWEGTGYTF
>TRBJ2-3|once|TRBV10-3|TRBD2
TGTGCCATCAGTGGACTAGCGCATGGCACAGATACGCAGTATTTT
CAISGLAHGTDTQYF
>TRBJ2-7|-|TRBV28|-
TGTGCCATCAGACATCCAAACTCCTACGAGCAGTACTTC
CAIRHPNSYEQYF
>TRBJ1-2|-|TRBV6-1|TRBD1
TGTGCCAGCAGCACCTGGACAGGGAATGGTGGCTACACCTTC
CASSTWTGNGGYTF
>TRBJ1-2|-|TRBV27|TRBD1
TGTGCCAGCAGTTATGACAGGGTGGGCTACACCTTC
CASSYDRVGYTF
>TRBJ2-1|-|TRBV4-1|-
TGCGCCAGCAGCCAAGTCGACGGGTATGAGCAGTTCTTC
CASSQVDGYEQFF
>TRBJ1-1|few|TRBV4-2|TRBD1
TGTGCCAGCACCGCCTTCAGGGGGCTCACTGAAGCTTTCTTT
CASTAFRGLTEAFF
>TRBJ1-6|-|TRBV2|-
TGTGCCAGCACGGGGGAGTATAATTCACCCCTCCACTTT
CASTGEYNSPLHF
>TRBJ2-1|-|TRBV9|-
TGTGCCAGCAGCGTAGCCCCAGACAGTGTCAATGAGCAGTTCTTC
CASSVAPDSVNEQFF
>TRBJ2-3|-|TRBV30|-
TGTGCCTGGAGTCGGGCGGGAAATACGCAGTATTTT
CAWSRAGNTQYF
>TRBJ1-5|-|TRBV7-9|-
TGTGCCAGCTCAATTAGTAGCAATCAGCCCCAGCATTTT
CASSISSNQPQHF
>TRBJ1-5|-|TRBV10-1|-
TGCGCCAGCAGTGCAGGCAGCCCTAATCAGCCCCAGCATTTT
CASSAGSPNQPQHF
>TRBJ1-1|-|TRBV4-1|-
TGCGCCAGCAGCCAAGTAGGGAGGGCAGAGACGAACACTGAAGCTTTCTTT
CASSQVGRAETNTEAFF
>TRBJ2-1|few|TRBV30|-
TGTGCCTGGAGTGTAAGGGGGAAGCAGTTCTTC
CAWSVRGKQFF
>TRBJ2-1|-|TRBV18|TRBD2
TGTGCCAGCTCACCTGGACTAGCGACGGATGAGCAGTTCTTC
CASSPGLATDEQFF
>TRBJ2-3|-|TRBV9|-
TGTGCCAGCAGCGTAGAGGATGGAGCCGCAGATACGCAGTATTTT
CASSVEDGAADTQYF
>TRBJ1-5|-|TRBV30|TRBD1
TGCGCCTGGAGTGGGGACAGGGGGCGCTGGGGTCAGCCCCAGCATTTT
CAWSGDRGRWGQPQHF
>TRBJ2-2|-|TRBV9|-
TGTGCCAGCAGGGCGGGGTCGGGACAGAGTAACACCGGGGAGCTGTTTTTT
CASRAGSGQSNTGELFF
>TRBJ2-5|once|TRBV27|TRBD2
TGTGCCAGCAGTCTAAATCGAGCGGGGGGCCGCGAGACCCAGTACTTC
CASSLNRAGGRETQYF
>TRBJ1-2|-|TRBV10-3|-
TGTGCCATCGTAGAGGGCGGACGAGACGGCTACACCTTC
CAIVEGGRDGYTF
>TRBJ1-1|-|TRBV5-4|-
TGTGCCAGCAGCTTGCATGGCAGGGGGAACACTGAAGCTTTCTTT
CASSLHGRGNTEAFF
>TRBJ1-2|many|TRBV6-5|TRBD1
TGTGCCAGCAGTTACCACAGGGGAATCAACTATGGCTACACCTTC
CASSYHRGINYGYTF
>TRBJ1-1|-|TRBV5-6|-
TGTGCCAGCAGCTTGTTGGACTTTATGAACACTGAAGCTTTCTTT
CASSLLDFMNTEAFF